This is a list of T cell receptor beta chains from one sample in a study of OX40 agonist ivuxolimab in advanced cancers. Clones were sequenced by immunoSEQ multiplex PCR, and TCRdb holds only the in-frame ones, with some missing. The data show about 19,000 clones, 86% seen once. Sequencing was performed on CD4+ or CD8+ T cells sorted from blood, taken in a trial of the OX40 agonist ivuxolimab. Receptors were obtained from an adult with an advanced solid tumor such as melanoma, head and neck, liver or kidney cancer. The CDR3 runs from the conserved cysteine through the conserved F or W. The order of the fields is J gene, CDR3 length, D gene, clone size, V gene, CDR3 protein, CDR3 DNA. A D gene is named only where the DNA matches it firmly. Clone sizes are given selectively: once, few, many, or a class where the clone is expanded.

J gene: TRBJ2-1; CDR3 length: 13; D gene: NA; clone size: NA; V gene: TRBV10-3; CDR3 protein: CAISVQGMDEQFF; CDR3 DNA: TGTGCCATCAGTGTCCAGGGGATGGATGAGCAGTTCTTC
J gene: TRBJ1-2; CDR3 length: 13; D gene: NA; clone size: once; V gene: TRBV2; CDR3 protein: CASSYNRDYGYTF; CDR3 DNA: TGTGCCAGCAGTTATAACAGGGACTATGGCTACACCTTC
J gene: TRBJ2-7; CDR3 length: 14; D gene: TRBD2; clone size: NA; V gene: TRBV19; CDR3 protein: CASSKGLAPYEQYF; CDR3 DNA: TGTGCCAGTAGTAAAGGACTAGCACCCTACGAGCAGTACTTC
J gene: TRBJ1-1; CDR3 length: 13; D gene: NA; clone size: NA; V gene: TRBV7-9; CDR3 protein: CASSLGGGTEAFF; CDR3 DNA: TGTGCCAGCAGCTTAGGCGGGGGCACTGAAGCTTTCTTT
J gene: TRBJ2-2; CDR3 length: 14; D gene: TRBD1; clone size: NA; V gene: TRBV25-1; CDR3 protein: CASFGTGDTGELFF; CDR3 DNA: TGTGCCAGTTTTGGGACAGGGGACACCGGGGAGCTGTTTTTT
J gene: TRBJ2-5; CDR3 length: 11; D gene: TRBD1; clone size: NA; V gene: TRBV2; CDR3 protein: CAGDSPRPQYF; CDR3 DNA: TGTGCCGGGGACAGTCCGAGGCCCCAGTACTTC
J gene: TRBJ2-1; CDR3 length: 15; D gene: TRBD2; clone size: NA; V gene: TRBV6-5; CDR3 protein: CASNPLAGGYNEQFF; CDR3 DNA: TGTGCCAGCAATCCTTTAGCGGGGGGTTATAATGAGCAGTTCTTC
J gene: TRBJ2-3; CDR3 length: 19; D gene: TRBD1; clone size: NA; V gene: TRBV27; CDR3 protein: CASSVGGQGARRGTDTQYF; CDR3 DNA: TGTGCCAGCAGTGTGGGGGGACAGGGGGCGCGAAGGGGCACAGATACGCAGTATTTT
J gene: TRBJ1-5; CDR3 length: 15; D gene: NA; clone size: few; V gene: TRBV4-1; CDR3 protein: CASSLEQGSNQPQHF; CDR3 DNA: TGCGCCAGCAGCCTTGAACAGGGTAGCAATCAGCCCCAGCATTTT
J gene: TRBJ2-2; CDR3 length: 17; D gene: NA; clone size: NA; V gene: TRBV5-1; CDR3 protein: CASSLGYTGSNTGELFF; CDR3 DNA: TGCGCCAGCAGCTTGGGGTATACGGGGTCTAACACCGGGGAGCTGTTTTTT
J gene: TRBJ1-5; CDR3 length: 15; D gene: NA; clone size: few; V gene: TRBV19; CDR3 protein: CASSILGGPNQPQHF; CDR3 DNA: TGTGCCAGTAGTATCCTCGGGGGCCCGAATCAGCCCCAGCATTTT